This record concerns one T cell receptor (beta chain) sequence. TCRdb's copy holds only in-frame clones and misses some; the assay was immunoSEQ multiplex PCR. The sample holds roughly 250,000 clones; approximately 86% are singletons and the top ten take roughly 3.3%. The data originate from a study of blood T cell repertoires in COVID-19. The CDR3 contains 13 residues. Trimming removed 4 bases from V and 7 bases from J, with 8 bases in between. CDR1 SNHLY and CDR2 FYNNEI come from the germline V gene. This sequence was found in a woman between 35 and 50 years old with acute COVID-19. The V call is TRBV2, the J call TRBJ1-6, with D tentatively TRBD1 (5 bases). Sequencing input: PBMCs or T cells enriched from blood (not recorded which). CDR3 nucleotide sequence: TGTGCCAGCAGTGTGGAGGGGAATTCACCCCTCCACTTT. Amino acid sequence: CASSVEGNSPLHF.